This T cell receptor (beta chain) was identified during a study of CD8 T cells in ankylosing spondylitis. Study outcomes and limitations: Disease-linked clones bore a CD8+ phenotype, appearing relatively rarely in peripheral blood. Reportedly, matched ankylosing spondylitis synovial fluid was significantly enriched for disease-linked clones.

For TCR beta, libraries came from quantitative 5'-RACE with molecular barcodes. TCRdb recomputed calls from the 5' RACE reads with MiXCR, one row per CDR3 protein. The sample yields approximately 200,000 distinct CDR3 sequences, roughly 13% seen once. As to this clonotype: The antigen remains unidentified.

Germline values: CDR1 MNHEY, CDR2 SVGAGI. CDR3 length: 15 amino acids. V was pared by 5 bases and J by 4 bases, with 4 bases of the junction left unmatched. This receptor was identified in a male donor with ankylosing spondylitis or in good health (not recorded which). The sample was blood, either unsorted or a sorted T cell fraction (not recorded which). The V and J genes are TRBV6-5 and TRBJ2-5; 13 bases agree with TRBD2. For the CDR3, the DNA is TGTGCCAGCAGTACTAGCGGGAGGGCCGTAGAGACCCAGTACTTC. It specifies CASSTSGRAVETQYF.